The 13 T cell receptor beta chains below all came from one sample that was sequenced in a study of T cell responses to AZD1222 COVID-19 vaccine. Using immunoSEQ multiplex PCR, the repertoire was profiled, and TCRdb retains in-frame clones only, with some absent. Here the sample spans fewer than 120,000 clones, roughly 92% being singletons. The sequencing here drew on peripheral blood, taken 28 days after the second AZD1222 dose. These receptors came from an adult who received the AZD1222 COVID-19 vaccine.

V and J are TRBV5-4 and TRBJ2-5; 10 bases align to TRBD1. V shed 5 bases and J 5 bases; nucleotides not matched to a gene: 9. The CDR3 covers 15 residues. Germline CDR1 reads SGHNT; CDR2 reads YYREEE (reference sequence). CDR3 bases: TGTGCCAGCAGATCCGGGACAGGGGTTTTGGAGACCCAGTACTTC. This translates into CASRSGTGVLETQYF.

The chain recombines TRBV5-4 with TRBJ1-2; maybe TRBD1 (6 bases). The V end lost 4 bases, the J end lost 6 bases, and 13 bases lay between the germline ends. The CDR3 runs to 13 residues. Germline lookup yields CDR1 SGHNT and CDR2 YYREEE (reference sequence). The CDR3 here is CASSLIQGHGYTF. CDR3 nucleotides: TGTGCCAGCAGCCTTATACAGGGTCATGGCTACACCTTC.

The chain recombines TRBV3-1 (or the pseudogene TRBV3-2) with TRBJ2-3; the match to TRBD2 covers 9 bases. The CDR3 spans 16 residues. Looked up from germline, CDR1 is LGHDT and CDR2 is YNNKEL (reference sequence). Trimming took 1 base from V and 3 from J; bases not matched to a gene: 5. The CDR3 nucleotides are TGTGCCAGCAGCCAAGGTTTAGCGGGGGCGACAGATACGCAGTATTTT. Residues: CASSQGLAGATDTQYF.

The genes are TRBV15 and TRBJ2-1; TRBD1 matches at 10 bases. The CDR3 is made up of 18 amino acids. V dropped 3 bases and J dropped 7; count of bases not matched to a gene: 15. Germline lookup yields CDR1 LNHNV and CDR2 YYDKDF (reference sequence). In DNA form, the CDR3 reads TGTGCCACCAGCAGTCCCCGTGACAGGGGGCCTGAGGTGAATGAGCAGTTCTTC. Amino acid sequence: CATSSPRDRGPEVNEQFF.

The rearrangement joins TRBV4-3 to TRBJ1-2, with 8 bases fitting TRBD1. Germline CDR1 and CDR2: LGHNA and YSLEER. Germline trimming cut 1 base from V and 6 bases from J; bases unmatched to any gene: 7. The CDR3 consists of 15 residues. CDR3 bases: TGCGCCAGCAGCCAAGTTCAGGGGGCAAGGGATGGCTACACCTTC. Protein product: CASSQVQGARDGYTF.

The chain is built from TRBV27 and TRBJ1-3, with TRBD1 matching 9 bases. CDR1 MNHEY and CDR2 SMNVEV come from the germline V gene (reference sequence). The CDR3 consists of 15 residues. V shed 1 base, J shed 4 bases, and the junction held 2 bases outside the gene matches. The chain's CDR3 is CASSLYRGLGNTIYF. CDR3 nucleotide sequence: TGTGCCAGCAGTTTATACAGGGGGCTAGGAAACACCATATATTTT.

The V call is TRBV15, the J call TRBJ2-5; TRBD2 agrees at 12 bases. Looked up from germline, CDR1 is LNHNV and CDR2 is YYDKDF (reference sequence). The CDR3 length is 15 residues. The trim removed 1 base at V and 3 bases at J, leaving 0 bases unmatched. The CDR3 nucleotides are TGTGCCACCAGCAGAGGACTAGCGGGGGAAGAGACCCAGTACTTC. It codes for CATSRGLAGEETQYF. Complete variable domain (other parts from reference TRBV15 and TRBJ2-5): DAMVIQNPRYQVTQFGKPVTLSCSQTLNHNVMYWYQQKSSQAPKLLFHYYDKDFNNEADTPDNFQSRRPNTSFCFLDIRSPGLGDTAMYLCATSRGLAGEETQYFGPGTRLLVL.

The chain employs TRBV5-6 and TRBJ1-5, with 9 bases matching TRBD1. The CDR3 spans 15 residues. Trimming took 3 bases from V and 9 from J; bases not matched to a gene: 10. Germline V gene sequence: CDR1 SGHDT, CDR2 YYEEEE. CDR3 sequence (DNA): TGTGCCAGCAGCTCCTGGACAGGGGCCACAGGGCCCCAGCATTTT. It encodes CASSSWTGATGPQHF.

This chain uses TRBV7-8 with TRBJ1-2; D is undetermined. This CDR3 has 13 residues. Germline CDR1 SGHVS, CDR2 FQNEAQ. Trimming removed 5 bases at V and 7 bases at J, with 14 bases between. The DNA of the CDR3 is TGTGCCAGCAGCCCTTATGGTGGGGTTGGCTACACCTTC. Its translation is CASSPYGGVGYTF.

The chain couples TRBV7-2 to TRBJ2-7; D call uncertain. Trimming left V 4 bases short and J 3 bases short, with 7 bases between. Looked up from germline, CDR1 is SGHTA and CDR2 is FQGNSA. The CDR3 length is 12 residues. For the CDR3, the DNA is TGTGCCAGCAGCTCCTGGAGCTACGAGCAGTACTTC. Amino acid sequence: CASSSWSYEQYF.

The chain couples TRBV6-5 to TRBJ2-1; D is ambiguous. This CDR3 is built from 13 residues. The germline V and J ends were trimmed by 6 bases and 3 bases, with 9 bases remaining between them. The germline V gene has CDR1 MNHEY and CDR2 SVGAGI. The CDR3 loop reads CASRARNYNEQFF. Written as DNA, the CDR3 is TGTGCCAGCAGGGCCAGGAACTACAATGAGCAGTTCTTC.

The chain couples TRBV20-1 to TRBJ1-2, with D maybe TRBD1 (6 bases). Germline CDR1 is DFQATT and CDR2 is SNEGSKA (reference sequence). The CDR3 runs to 11 residues. With 6 bases removed from V and 8 bases from J, the gap between germline ends came to 13 bases. The CDR3 spells CSADRRRGYTF. In DNA, the CDR3 is TGCAGTGCAGACAGGCGGCGAGGCTACACCTTC.

This clone has a single count. The J gene is TRBJ1-6, the V gene TRBV6-2 or TRBV6-3, with unresolved D. The CDR3 runs to 12 residues. From germline, CDR1 is MNHEY and CDR2 SVGEGT. V lost 5 bases and J lost 6, with 5 bases in between. The CDR3 region is CASSTSNSPLHF. In DNA form, the CDR3 reads TGTGCCAGCAGTACCTCTAATTCACCCCTCCACTTT.